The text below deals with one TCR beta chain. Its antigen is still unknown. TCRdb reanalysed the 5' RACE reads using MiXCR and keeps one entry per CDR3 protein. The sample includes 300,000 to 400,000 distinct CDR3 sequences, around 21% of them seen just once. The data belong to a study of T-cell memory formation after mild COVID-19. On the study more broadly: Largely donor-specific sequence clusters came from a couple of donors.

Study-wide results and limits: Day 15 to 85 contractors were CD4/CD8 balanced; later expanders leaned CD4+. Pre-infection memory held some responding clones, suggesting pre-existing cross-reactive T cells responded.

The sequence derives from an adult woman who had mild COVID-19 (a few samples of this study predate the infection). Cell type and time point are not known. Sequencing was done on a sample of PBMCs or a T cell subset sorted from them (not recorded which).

CDR3 DNA: TGTGCCAGCAGCTCGAGTCTTTCTCCGAATCAGCCCCAGCATTTT. Protein: CASSSSLSPNQPQHF. The V call is TRBV7-2, the J call TRBJ1-5; no reliable D call. CDR1 and CDR2 from the germline V gene are SGHTA and FQGNSA. The CDR3 extends over 15 amino acids. V lost 4 bases to trimming and J lost 4 bases, with 14 bases between them.